The 9 T cell receptor beta chains below were found in one sample sequenced in a study of cytomegalovirus exposure and HLA in healthy donors. Primers for the PCR totalled 60 Vbeta and 13 Jbeta. TCRdb keeps only in-frame clones here, not all; method: immunoSEQ multiplex PCR. The sample carries about 170,000 clones, approximately 70% recorded once. The specimen was PBMCs. The receptors were sampled from a middle-aged man in good health and CMV-seropositive.

As for this clone: Additional DNA sequences in this sample encode the identical CDR3. The CDR3 here is CASSLSLNTEAFF. CDR3 in DNA: TGTGCCAGCAGCTTATCATTGAACACTGAAGCTTTCTTT. The chain combines TRBV7-3 with TRBJ1-1; the D is unclear. CDR3 length: 13 amino acids. CDR1 SGHTA and CDR2 FQGTGA come from the germline V gene. V dropped 2 bases and J dropped 0 bases, with 4 bases sitting between them.

The gene calls are TRBV29-1 and TRBJ1-2, with a tentative D call TRBD1 (6 bases). Trimming stripped 0 bases from V and 4 bases from J, with 12 bases between. From germline, CDR1 is SQVTM and CDR2 ANQGSEA. CDR3 length: 14 residues. For the CDR3, the DNA is TGCAGCGTTGAAGATCAACAGGGCCTCTATGGCTACACCTTC. Its protein product is CSVEDQQGLYGYTF.

The rearrangement links TRBV23-1 to TRBJ1-5, with D possibly TRBD1 on 6 matching bases. TRBV23-1 is flagged as an ORF with uncertain function. This CDR3 is built from 17 residues. Trimming left V 3 bases short and J 0 bases short, with 15 bases between. CDR3 DNA sequence: TGCGCCAGCAGTCAGGGCGGACAGCTAAATAGCAATCAGCCCCAGCATTTT. This translates into CASSQGGQLNSNQPQHF.

The DNA of the CDR3 is TGCGCCAGCAGCCCTCGACAGGGAACGGGAAACACCATATATTTT. This encodes CASSPRQGTGNTIYF. This chain connects TRBV4-1 to TRBJ1-3, with TRBD1 identical over 7 bases. With V trimmed by 4 bases and J by 4 bases, 7 bases remained unmatched. CDR1 and CDR2 from the germline V gene are MGHRA and YSYEKL. The CDR3 runs to 15 residues.

This chain links TRBV15 with TRBJ1-2; TRBD1 might be the D (6 bases). V gave up 1 base and J gave up 14 bases, with 20 bases separating them. The CDR3 contains 14 residues. Germline CDR1 reads LNHNV; CDR2 reads YYDKDF (reference sequence). CDR3: CATSRVPGQNGHTF. CDR3 DNA sequence: TGTGCCACCAGCAGAGTCCCTGGACAGAACGGGCATACCTTC. The full variable domain, in which reference TRBV15 and TRBJ1-2 provide the parts outside the CDR3, is DAMVIQNPRYQVTQFGKPVTLSCSQTLNHNVMYWYQQKSSQAPKLLFHYYDKDFNNEADTPDNFQSRRPNTSFCFLDIRSPGLGDTAMYLCATSRVPGQNGHTFGSGTRLTVV.

V usage is TRBV11-3 and J usage is TRBJ2-6; 11 bases fit TRBD1. Germline trimming cut 1 base from V and 4 bases from J; bases unmatched to any gene: 6. This CDR3 comprises 18 residues. Looked up from germline, CDR1 is SGHNT and CDR2 is YENEEA. The CDR3 nucleotides read TGTGCCAGCAGCTTAGGTGGACAGGGGGCGACGGGGGCCAACGTCCTGACTTTC. As protein: CASSLGGQGATGANVLTF.

This clone was detected a few times. The rearrangement uses TRBV7-2 and TRBJ2-7, with D possibly being TRBD1 (5 bases). CDR1 is SGHTA, CDR2 FQGNSA, per germline. V was pared by 5 bases and J by 6 bases, with 11 bases between. The CDR3 sequence is 12 residues long. Here the CDR3 reads CASSTTASEQYF. CDR3 DNA: TGTGCCAGCAGCACGACAGCTTCCGAGCAGTACTTC. The variable domain in full, with the rest retrieved from reference TRBV7-2 and TRBJ2-7, is GAGVSQSPSNKVTEKGKDVELRCDPISGHTALYWYRQSLGQGLEFLIYFQGNSAPDKSGLPSDRFSAERTGGSVSTLTIQRTQQEDSAVYLCASSTTASEQYFGPGTRLTVT.

This clone was detected once. The chain employs TRBV13 and TRBJ2-7; D not certain. The CDR3 length is 14 residues. The germline CDR1 and CDR2 sequences are PRHDT and FYEKMQ (reference sequence). Trimming removed 0 bases from V and 6 bases from J, with 12 bases in between. For the CDR3, the DNA is TGTGCCAGCAGCTTAGGCCTGGCAAAAACCGAGCAGTACTTC. Protein sequence: CASSLGLAKTEQYF.

The rearrangement links TRBV9 to TRBJ2-7, with 11 bases matching TRBD1. CDR3 size: 15 residues. V lost 2 bases and J lost 3; bases outside the gene matches: 4. Germline lookup yields CDR1 SGDLS and CDR2 YYNGEE. The CDR3 DNA sequence: TGTGCCAGCAGCGTTGCCGGGACAGGGGGCTACGAGCAGTACTTC. Protein sequence: CASSVAGTGGYEQYF.